This T cell receptor beta chain was obtained from a study of blood T cell repertoires in COVID-19. Profiling relied on immunoSEQ multiplex PCR, and the TCRdb table lists in-frame clones only, not all of them. The top ten hold about 9.5% of the sample, which has about 130,000 clones, approximately 80% seen once. Germline V gives CDR1 MNHEY, CDR2 SVGEGT. Trimming cost V 6 bases and J 3 bases; bases outside gene matches: 8. The CDR3 spans 15 residues. The sequencing sample was made of peripheral blood. The rearrangement links TRBV6-2 or TRBV6-3 to TRBJ2-7; 10 nucleotides line up with TRBD1. The receptor was derived from a man aged 40-49 years with active or convalescent COVID-19. DNA for the CDR3: TGTGCCAGCAGCCCCCCCGGGACAGGGGACTACGAGCAGTACTTC. This translates into CASSPPGTGDYEQYF.